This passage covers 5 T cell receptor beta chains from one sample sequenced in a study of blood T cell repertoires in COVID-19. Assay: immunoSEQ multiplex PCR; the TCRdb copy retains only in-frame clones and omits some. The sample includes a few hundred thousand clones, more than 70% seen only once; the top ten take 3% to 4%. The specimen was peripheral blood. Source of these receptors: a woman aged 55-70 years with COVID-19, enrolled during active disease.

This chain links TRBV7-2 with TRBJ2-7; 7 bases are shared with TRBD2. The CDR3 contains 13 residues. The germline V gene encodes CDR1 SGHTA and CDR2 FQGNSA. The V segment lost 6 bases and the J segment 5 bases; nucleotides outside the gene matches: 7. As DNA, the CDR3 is TGTGCCAGCAGATTGGGGGGGAGGGACGAGCAGTACTTC. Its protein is CASRLGGRDEQYF.

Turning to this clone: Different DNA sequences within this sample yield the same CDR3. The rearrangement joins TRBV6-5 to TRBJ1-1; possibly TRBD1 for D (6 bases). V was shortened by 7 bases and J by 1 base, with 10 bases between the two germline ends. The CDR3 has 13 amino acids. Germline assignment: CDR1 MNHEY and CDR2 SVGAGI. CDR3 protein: CASNLQGNTEAFF. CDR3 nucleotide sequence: TGTGCCAGCAACCTACAGGGGAACACTGAAGCTTTCTTT.

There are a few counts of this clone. The CDR3 is CASTRDRSTNEKLFF. CDR3 DNA sequence: TGTGCCAGTACAAGGGACAGATCAACTAATGAAAAACTGTTTTTT. J is TRBJ1-4 and V is TRBV2, with 7 bases aligning to TRBD1. With V trimmed by 9 bases and J by 0 bases, 7 bases remained unmatched. The V gene's germline CDR1 is SNHLY and CDR2 FYNNEI. This CDR3 spans 15 amino acids.

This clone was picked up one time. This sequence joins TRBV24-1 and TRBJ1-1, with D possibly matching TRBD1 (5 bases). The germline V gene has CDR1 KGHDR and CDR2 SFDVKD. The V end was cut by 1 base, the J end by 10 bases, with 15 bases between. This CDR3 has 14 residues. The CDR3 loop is CATSDFYRAGGAFF. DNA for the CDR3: TGTGCCACCAGTGATTTCTACCGAGCCGGGGGAGCTTTCTTT.

The CDR3 is CASSRGDRGNTIYF. DNA for the CDR3: TGTGCCAGCAGCCGTGGGGACAGAGGAAACACCATATATTTT. The chain carries TRBV5-5 and TRBJ1-3, with 7 bases identical to TRBD1. V trimming: 4 bases; J trimming: 4 bases; junction bases outside the gene matches: 5. Germline V gene sequence: CDR1 SGHKS, CDR2 YYEKEE (reference sequence). The CDR3 spans 14 residues.